Presented here are 21 T cell receptor beta chains from one specimen sequenced in a study of regulatory T cells in long-lasting Graves disease. CDR3 regions were amplified by Arm-PCR using iRepertoire HTBI primers to build TCR beta libraries. MiXCR, run by TCRdb on the multiplex PCR reads, gives a single entry per CDR3 protein. The table has about 470,000 distinct CDR3 sequences, around 15% seen once; the top ten hold 12%. Stated time point: newly diagnosed GD, antithyroid drugs for less than 3 months. With RNA extracted from PBMCs as input, the TCR library was made. The same specimen was also included in a second study, on T cells in Graves' hyperthyroidism and ophthalmopathy.

This specimen consisted of peripheral blood mononuclear cells (PBMCs), obtained at new diagnosis, from a patient treated with antithyroid drugs. Every receptor here comes from a man aged 35 to 55 with Graves disease.

In this sample, this clonotype turned up many times. V usage is TRBV28 and J usage is TRBJ2-1; a possible D gene is TRBD1 (5 bases). Germline CDR1 and CDR2: MDHEN and SYDVKM. Trimming took off 6 bases at V and 8 bases at J, with 20 bases between the two ends. CDR3 length: 15 amino acids. The CDR3 spells CASSKAGWYSDEQFF. The CDR3 DNA follows: TGTGCCAGCAGCAAAGCAGGGTGGTACTCTGATGAGCAGTTCTTC.

This clonotype was picked up many times. Written as DNA, the CDR3 is TGTGCCACCAGTGACCGATTAGTGGGGGGTGAGCAGTTCTTC. Residues: CATSDRLVGGEQFF. The chain links TRBV24-1 to TRBJ2-1; tentative D call: TRBD2 (6 bases). This CDR3 region has 14 residues. Germline values: CDR1 KGHDR, CDR2 SFDVKD. The germline V and J ends were trimmed by 4 bases and 9 bases, with 15 bases remaining between them.

The chain links TRBV2 to TRBJ2-1; TRBD1 aligns across 11 bases. Germline CDR1 and CDR2: SNHLY and FYNNEI. The CDR3 contains 14 residues. V lost 10 bases, J lost 0 bases, and 2 bases stayed unmatched. CDR3 amino acids: CATGTGGSYNEQFF. The CDR3 DNA reads as TGTGCCACCGGGACAGGGGGCTCCTACAATGAGCAGTTCTTC.

This clonotype was found a few times. The chain employs TRBV7-9 and TRBJ2-1; 9 bases map to TRBD2. The V segment lost 1 base and the J segment 8 bases; nucleotides outside the gene matches: 12. CDR1 SEHNR and CDR2 FQNEAQ come from the germline V gene (reference sequence). The CDR3 contains 17 residues. The CDR3 DNA reads TGTGCCAGCAGCTTAGACATTAGCGGGAGAGGTTGGGATGAGCAGTTCTTC. Residues: CASSLDISGRGWDEQFF.

This clonotype showed up many times. The chain joins TRBV5-1 to TRBJ2-3; D gene unclear. The ends were cut back, 1 base at V and 10 bases at J, with 7 bases in the middle. The CDR3 sequence is 11 residues long. In germline, CDR1 is SGHRS, CDR2 YFSETQ. This CDR3 reads CASSLRGAQYF. CDR3 bases: TGCGCCAGCAGCTTGCGTGGTGCGCAGTATTTT. Variable domain in full (rest from reference TRBV5-1 and TRBJ2-3): KAGVTQTPRYLIKTRGQQVTLSCSPISGHRSVSWYQQTPGQGLQFLFEYFSETQRNKGNFPGRFSGRQFSNSRSEMNVSTLELGDSALYLCASSLRGAQYFGPGTRLTVL.

This clonotype was seen many times. The chain combines TRBV20-1 with TRBJ2-7; 8 bases fit TRBD2. Germline lookup yields CDR1 DFQATT and CDR2 SNEGSKA (reference sequence). The CDR3 covers 15 residues. Trimming cost V 5 bases and J 7 bases; bases outside gene matches: 16. Written as DNA, the CDR3 is TGCAGTGCTTTCGTCCCAACGGGAGGGCCGAGAGAGCAGTACTTC. Residues: CSAFVPTGGPREQYF.

This clonotype occurred a few times. This chain links TRBV6-9 with TRBJ2-3; TRBD2 matches 11 bases. The CDR3 covers 18 residues. Germline V gene sequence: CDR1 MNHGY, CDR2 SVAAGI. The V and J ends lost 3 bases and 3 bases, in that order; junction bases with no gene match: 11. CDR3 protein: CASSYSGGLAGGTDTQYF. Written as DNA, the CDR3 is TGTGCCAGCAGTTACTCAGGGGGCCTAGCGGGAGGAACAGATACGCAGTATTTT.

This clonotype showed up many times. The rearrangement joins TRBV7-9 to TRBJ2-7, with 9 bases identical to TRBD1. V trimming: 0 bases; J trimming: 5 bases; junction bases outside the gene matches: 5. Per germline, CDR1 SEHNR and CDR2 FQNEAQ (reference sequence). The CDR3 consists of 15 residues. DNA for the CDR3: TGTGCCAGCAGCTTAGCTTCTACAGGGGGCGACGAGCAGTACTTC. Amino acids: CASSLASTGGDEQYF. Using reference TRBV7-9 and TRBJ2-7 for the parts outside the CDR3, the full variable domain is DTGVSQNPRHKITKRGQNVTFRCDPISEHNRLYWYRQTLGQGPEFLTYFQNEAQLEKSRLLSDRFSAERPKGSFSTLEIQRTEQGDSAMYLCASSLASTGGDEQYFGPGTRLTVT.

The sample holds a few counts of this clonotype. The rearrangement links TRBV9 to TRBJ2-2; TRBD2 aligns across 7 bases. Germline CDR1 is SGDLS and CDR2 is YYNGEE. J was trimmed by 4 bases and V by 0 bases; bases with no gene match: 9. The CDR3 has 17 residues. CDR3 DNA: TGTGCCAGCAGCGTAGAAGTTCTAGCGGTAGTCACCGGGGAGCTGTTTTTT. Protein product: CASSVEVLAVVTGELFF.

This clonotype was seen only a few times. This rearrangement joins TRBV7-9 to TRBJ1-2; TRBD1 matches at 7 bases. Losses at the gene ends were 11 bases for V and 3 bases for J; bases not matched to a gene: 18. The CDR3 consists of 16 residues. Germline CDR1 is SEHNR and CDR2 is FQNEAQ (reference sequence). The CDR3: CAEVRPKGARDYGYTF. In DNA form, the CDR3 reads TGTGCCGAGGTACGTCCGAAGGGGGCCCGGGACTATGGCTACACCTTC.

The rearrangement links TRBV4-1 to TRBJ2-5; TRBD2 aligns across 8 bases. This CDR3 region has 17 residues. Germline V CDR1 and CDR2: MGHRA, YSYEKL. V shed 0 bases, J shed 1 base, and the junction held 7 bases outside the gene matches. The CDR3 nucleotides are TGCGCCAGCAGCCAAGATGTCAGCGGGGGACTCCAAGAGACCCAGTACTTC. Translating gives CASSQDVSGGLQETQYF.

This clonotype was observed many times. The chain joins TRBV20-1 to TRBJ1-1; D unclear. V was shortened by 0 bases and J by 5 bases, with 7 bases between the two germline ends. The V gene's germline CDR1 is DFQATT and CDR2 SNEGSKA (reference sequence). CDR3 length: 12 residues. The CDR3 DNA sequence: TGCAGTGCTAGAGATTGGGCAACTGAAGCTTTCTTT. This gives the protein CSARDWATEAFF.

Ten or more counts support this clonotype. The gene calls are TRBV5-5 and TRBJ2-3, with 10 bases fitting TRBD2. The CDR3 runs 16 residues. Trimming at V came to 3 bases and at J to 2 bases, leaving 6 bases not matched to a gene. The germline V gene encodes CDR1 SGHKS and CDR2 YYEKEE (reference sequence). The CDR3 protein is CASSSASGRNTDTQYF. The CDR3 DNA sequence: TGTGCCAGCAGCTCAGCTAGCGGGAGAAACACAGATACGCAGTATTTT.

The chain links TRBV25-1 to TRBJ2-5; TRBD2 matches 11 bases. V lost 1 base, J lost 1 base, and 2 bases stayed unmatched. The CDR3 is 16 residues long. In germline, CDR1 is MGHDK, CDR2 SYGVNS. CDR3 DNA sequence: TGTGCCAGCAGTGAATTCCTAGCGGGAGGCCAAGAGACCCAGTACTTC. Translating it yields CASSEFLAGGQETQYF.

This clonotype appeared many times. The V call is TRBV11-2, the J call TRBJ2-7, with D perhaps matching TRBD2 (5 bases). Germline lookup yields CDR1 SGHAT and CDR2 FQNNGV. CDR3 size: 13 residues. The germline V and J ends were trimmed by 6 bases and 3 bases, with 12 bases remaining between them. CDR3 loop: CASSSREIYEQYF. The DNA for the CDR3 is TGTGCCAGCAGTTCCCGGGAAATCTACGAGCAGTACTTC.

This clonotype was counted at least ten times. This rearrangement joins TRBV20-1 to TRBJ2-3; 9 nucleotides match TRBD2. The CDR3 totals 16 residues. Trimming took 3 bases from V and 0 from J; bases not matched to a gene: 7. Germline CDR1 reads DFQATT; CDR2 reads SNEGSKA (reference sequence). The CDR3 DNA sequence: TGCAGTGCTAGCCGAAGACTAGCGGATAGCACAGATACGCAGTATTTT. This gives the protein CSASRRLADSTDTQYF.

This clonotype came up a few times. The chain recombines TRBV12-3 or TRBV12-4 with TRBJ1-1, with D maybe TRBD1 (6 bases). The CDR3 contains 16 residues. V lost 10 bases and J 0 bases, leaving 21 bases between the germline ends. CDR3 sequence (DNA): TGTGCCACCTCTTACACCCCCCAGGGGATGAACACTGAAGCTTTCTTT. Translation: CATSYTPQGMNTEAFF.

The chain couples TRBV12-3 or TRBV12-4 to TRBJ2-7; a possible D gene is TRBD1 (6 bases). The CDR3 covers 12 residues. The V end was cut by 7 bases, the J end by 3 bases, with 10 bases between. DNA of the CDR3: TGTGCCAGCAAACAGGGACACTACGAGCAGTACTTC. Translated, it gives CASKQGHYEQYF.

This clonotype was seen at least ten times. J is TRBJ2-5 and V is TRBV5-5; 7 bases are shared with TRBD1. The CDR3 extends over 15 amino acids. Trimming took 5 bases from V and 2 from J; bases not matched to a gene: 9. Per germline, CDR1 SGHKS and CDR2 YYEKEE (reference sequence). The CDR3 is CASSFTGTDQETQYF. Written as DNA, the CDR3 is TGTGCCAGCAGTTTTACCGGGACAGATCAAGAGACCCAGTACTTC.

The chain couples TRBV6-1 to TRBJ1-1; D is unclear. The CDR3 has 14 residues. Germline CDR1 reads MNHNS; CDR2 reads SASEGT. Trimming removed 6 bases at V and 4 bases at J, with 15 bases between. CDR3 in amino acids: CASRKTGVGTEAFF. For the CDR3, the DNA is TGTGCCAGCAGGAAGACCGGGGTAGGCACTGAAGCTTTCTTT.

This clonotype has a count of ten or more. Here the CDR3 reads CASSGGRRDTQYF. The CDR3 DNA reads as TGTGCCAGCAGCGGTGGGCGAAGAGATACGCAGTATTTT. The chain joins TRBV27 to TRBJ2-3; no firm D call. This CDR3 contains 13 residues. CDR1 is MNHEY, CDR2 SMNVEV, per germline (reference sequence). Trimming pared 6 bases from V and 5 bases from J, leaving 12 bases between.